This T cell receptor beta chain was captured in a study of cytomegalovirus exposure and HLA in healthy donors. The PCR was carried out with 60 Vbeta primers and 13 Jbeta primers. Clones were sequenced by immunoSEQ multiplex PCR, and TCRdb holds only the in-frame ones, with some missing. The table lists about 130,000 clones, more than 80% of them singletons. General observations from the study: Donor immune exposure was known only as CMV serostatus.

Worth noting for this clone: Antigen unknown.

The CDR3 is made up of 13 amino acids. The germline V gene encodes CDR1 SGHAT and CDR2 FQNNGV. The V end was cut by 2 bases, the J end by 2 bases, with 6 bases between. Sample: PBMCs. J is TRBJ2-5 and V is TRBV11-2; D not resolved. The sequence was obtained from a woman in her twenties or thirties in good health and CMV-seropositive. The CDR3: CASSLSGQETQYF. CDR3 nucleotide sequence: TGTGCCAGCAGCTTATCAGGTCAAGAGACCCAGTACTTC.